The 2 T cell receptor beta chains below come from one sample, sequenced in a study of blood T cell repertoires in COVID-19. Here immunoSEQ multiplex PCR was the method, and the copy in TCRdb shows in-frame clones only, minus some. The sample carries roughly 130,000 clones, over 80% recorded once. Sequencing input: peripheral blood. The source of these receptors is a man aged 35 to 55 with active or convalescent COVID-19.

This chain uses TRBV10-1 with TRBJ2-1, with TRBD2 identical over 12 bases. Per germline, CDR1 WNHNN and CDR2 SYGVQD (reference sequence). V trimming: 0 bases; J trimming: 3 bases; junction bases outside the gene matches: 3. The CDR3 has 17 amino acids. In DNA form, the CDR3 reads TGCGCCAGCAGTGAGTCCCGACTAGCGGGGGACTACAATGAGCAGTTCTTC. This translates into CASSESRLAGDYNEQFF.

V gene TRBV19 combines with J gene TRBJ2-7, with 8 positions matching TRBD2. V lost 3 bases, J lost 4 bases, and 8 bases stayed unmatched. Per the germline V gene, CDR1 is LNHDA and CDR2 is SQIVND (reference sequence). This CDR3 region has 15 residues. CDR3 in amino acids: CASSILSGGEYEQYF. CDR3 coding DNA: TGTGCCAGTAGTATCCTCTCGGGGGGGGAGTACGAGCAGTACTTC.